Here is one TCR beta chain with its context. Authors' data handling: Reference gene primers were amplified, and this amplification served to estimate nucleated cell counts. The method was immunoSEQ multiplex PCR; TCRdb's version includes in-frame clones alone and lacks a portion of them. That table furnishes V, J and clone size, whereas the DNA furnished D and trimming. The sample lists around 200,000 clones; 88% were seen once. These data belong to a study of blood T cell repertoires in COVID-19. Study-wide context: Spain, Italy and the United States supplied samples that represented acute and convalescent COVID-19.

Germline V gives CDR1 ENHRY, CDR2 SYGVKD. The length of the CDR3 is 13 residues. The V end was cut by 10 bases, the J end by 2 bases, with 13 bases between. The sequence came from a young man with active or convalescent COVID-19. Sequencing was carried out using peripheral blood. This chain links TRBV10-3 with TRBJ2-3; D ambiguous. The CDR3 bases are TGTGCCACCCGACTGGATCCCACAGATACGCAGTATTTT. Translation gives CATRLDPTDTQYF.